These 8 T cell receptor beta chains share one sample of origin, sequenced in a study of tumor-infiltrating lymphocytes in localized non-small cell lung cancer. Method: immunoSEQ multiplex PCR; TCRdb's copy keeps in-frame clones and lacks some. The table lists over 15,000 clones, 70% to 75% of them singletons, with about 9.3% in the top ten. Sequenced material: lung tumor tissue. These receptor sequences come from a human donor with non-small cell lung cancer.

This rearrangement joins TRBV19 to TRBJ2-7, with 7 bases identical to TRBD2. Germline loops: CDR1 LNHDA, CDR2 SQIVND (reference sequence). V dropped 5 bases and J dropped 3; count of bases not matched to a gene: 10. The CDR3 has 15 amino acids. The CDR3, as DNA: TGTGCCAGTAGTCCCCTCGCTAGCGGATTCTACGAGCAGTACTTC. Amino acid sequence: CASSPLASGFYEQYF.

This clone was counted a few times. The CDR3 DNA follows: TGTGCCAGCAGCCCGCCTTTATTCCGCAATCAGCCCCAGCATTTT. Its translation is CASSPPLFRNQPQHF. This chain links TRBV7-6 with TRBJ1-5; the D is unclear. Germline CDR1 is SGHVS and CDR2 is FNYEAQ. V was shortened by 5 bases and J by 2 bases, with 13 bases between the two germline ends. The CDR3 is 15 amino acids.

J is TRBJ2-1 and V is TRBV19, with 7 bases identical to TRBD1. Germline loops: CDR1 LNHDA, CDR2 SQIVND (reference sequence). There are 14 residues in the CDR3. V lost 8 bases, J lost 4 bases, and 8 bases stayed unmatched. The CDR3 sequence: CASRDRGNYNEQFF. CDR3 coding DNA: TGTGCCAGTCGGGACAGAGGGAATTACAATGAGCAGTTCTTC.

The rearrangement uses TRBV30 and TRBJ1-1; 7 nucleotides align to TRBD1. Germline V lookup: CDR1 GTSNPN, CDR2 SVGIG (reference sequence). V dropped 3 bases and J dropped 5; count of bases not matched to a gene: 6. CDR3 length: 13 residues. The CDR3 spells CAWRGGGWTEAFF. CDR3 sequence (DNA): TGTGCCTGGAGGGGAGGGGGCTGGACTGAAGCTTTCTTT.

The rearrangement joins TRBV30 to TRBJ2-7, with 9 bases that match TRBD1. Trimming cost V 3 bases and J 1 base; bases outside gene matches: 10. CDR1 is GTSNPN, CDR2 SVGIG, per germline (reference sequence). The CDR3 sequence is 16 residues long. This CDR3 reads CAWSYRTGQGSYEQYF. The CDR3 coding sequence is TGTGCCTGGAGCTACCGAACGGGACAGGGATCCTACGAGCAGTACTTC.

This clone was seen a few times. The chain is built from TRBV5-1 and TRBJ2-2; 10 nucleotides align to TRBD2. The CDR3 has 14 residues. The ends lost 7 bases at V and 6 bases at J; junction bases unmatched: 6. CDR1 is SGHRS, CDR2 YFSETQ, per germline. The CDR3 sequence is CASQREGNPGELFF. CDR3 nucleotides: TGCGCCAGCCAGCGGGAGGGTAACCCCGGGGAGCTGTTTTTT.

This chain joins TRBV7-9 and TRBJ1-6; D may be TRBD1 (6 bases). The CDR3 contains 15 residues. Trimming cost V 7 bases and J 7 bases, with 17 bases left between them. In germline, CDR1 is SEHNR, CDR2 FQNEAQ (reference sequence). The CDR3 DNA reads TGTGCCAGCACCCTCGAGGGGGGCACGAATTCACCCCTCCACTTT. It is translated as CASTLEGGTNSPLHF.

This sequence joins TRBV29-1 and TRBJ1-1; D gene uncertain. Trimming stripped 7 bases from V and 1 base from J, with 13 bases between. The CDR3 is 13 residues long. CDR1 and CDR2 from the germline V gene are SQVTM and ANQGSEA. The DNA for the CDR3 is TGCAGCGCCACGGAAGGGCAGAACACTGAAGCTTTCTTT. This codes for CSATEGQNTEAFF. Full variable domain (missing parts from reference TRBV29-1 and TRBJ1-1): SAVISQKPSRDICQRGTSLTIQCQVDSQVTMMFWYRQQPGQSLTLIATANQGSEATYESGFVIDKFPISRPNLTFSTLTVSNMSPEDSSIYLCSATEGQNTEAFFGQGTRLTVV.